Below, 10 T cell receptor beta chains from the same sample are listed, as sequenced in a study of blood T cells in healthy people across ages. Alongside a J-beta primer mix, a sample-barcoded 5' primer served in a second PCR lasting 7 to 11 cycles. TCRdb used MiXCR to reprocess the 5' RACE reads, holding one entry per CDR3 protein. This sample has 1.5 million to 2 million distinct CDR3 sequences; roughly 27% occur once, and the top ten carry roughly 8%. The material sequenced was blood. All receptors come from a woman in her 30s in good health.

Regarding this clonotype: At one end, the junction sequence differs from germline, possibly due to a read error. The J gene is TRBJ2-2, the V gene TRBV5-5; TRBD2 aligns across 13 bases. The CDR3 runs to 15 residues. Per germline, CDR1 SGHKS and CDR2 YYEKEE (reference sequence). The CDR3 sequence is CAGSGLAGAVGELFF. The CDR3 coding sequence is TGTGCCGGCAGCGGACTAGCGGGGGCTGTCGGGGAGCTGTTTTTT.

Details on this clonotype: A single base separates this from a much larger clone, so it may be a read error. V and J are TRBV20-1 and TRBJ2-7; TRBD2 matches at 7 bases. Unmatched junction bases numbered 8, after V lost 3 bases and J lost 3 bases. CDR1 and CDR2 from the germline V gene are DFQATT and SNEGSKA (reference sequence). The CDR3 is made up of 14 amino acids. The CDR3 loop reads CSASGLDMLYEQYF. CDR3 sequence (DNA): TGCAGTGCTAGTGGACTAGATATGCTCTACGAGCAGTACTTC.

The rearrangement joins TRBV7-6 to TRBJ2-3; D gene unclear. V lost 8 bases and J lost 5, with 8 bases in between. The CDR3 loop spans 11 amino acids. Germline CDR1 SGHVS, CDR2 FNYEAQ. The CDR3 loop reads CASVGGDTQYF. The CDR3 DNA reads TGTGCCAGCGTTGGCGGAGATACGCAGTATTTT.

This clonotype was picked up one time. The genes are TRBV30 and TRBJ1-2; D is possibly TRBD1 (6 bases). V lost 0 bases and J 4 bases, leaving 9 bases between the germline ends. Germline V gene lookup returns CDR1 GTSNPN and CDR2 SVGIG (reference sequence). The CDR3 consists of 13 residues. This chain's CDR3 is CAWSVGRGYGYTF. The CDR3 coding sequence is TGTGCCTGGAGTGTCGGCAGGGGCTATGGCTACACCTTC.

This clonotype was observed a few times. The V gene is TRBV11-2, the J gene TRBJ2-4; TRBD2 matches 7 bases. TRBJ2-7 explains the end of the DNA better; the J call may be wrong. Germline CDR1 reads SGHAT; CDR2 reads FQNNGV. The CDR3 extends over 14 amino acids. Written as DNA, the CDR3 is TGTGCCAGCAGCGTTGGCGGGAGCTATAACGAGCAGTACTTC. It specifies CASSVGGSYNEQYF.

The chain is built from TRBV12-3 or TRBV12-4 and TRBJ2-3; D uncertain. V was pared by 10 bases and J by 11 bases, with 19 bases between. The length of the CDR3 is 12 residues. CDR3 in amino acids: CAISMSTDVQYF. CDR3 nucleotide sequence: TGTGCCATAAGTATGAGCACAGATGTGCAGTATTTT.

The chain recombines TRBV5-1 with TRBJ2-2, with D hard to call. Germline values: CDR1 SGHRS, CDR2 YFSETQ. CDR3 length equals 13 residues. The V end was cut by 0 bases, the J end by 6 bases, with 6 bases between. CDR3 coding DNA: TGCGCCAGCAGCTTGGTGCCCTCCGGGGAGCTGTTTTTT. It codes for CASSLVPSGELFF.

This clonotype was recorded many times. This chain connects TRBV7-9 to TRBJ2-7; D gene ambiguous. The V and J ends lost 1 base and 7 bases respectively, with 11 bases between them. The CDR3 extends over 13 amino acids. In germline, CDR1 is SEHNR, CDR2 FQNEAQ (reference sequence). CDR3 coding DNA: TGTGCCAGCAGCTTAGTGTTGGGTCATGAGCAGTACTTC. This gives the protein CASSLVLGHEQYF.

The J gene is TRBJ1-5, the V gene TRBV20-1; tentative D call: TRBD1 (6 bases). CDR1 and CDR2 (germline): DFQATT, SNEGSKA (reference sequence). The V and J ends lost 2 bases and 4 bases respectively, with 12 bases between them. The CDR3 covers 14 residues. This CDR3 reads CSARSRGSNQPQHF. CDR3 DNA sequence: TGCAGTGCTAGATCCAGGGGCTCGAATCAGCCCCAGCATTTT.

This clonotype has just a few counts. The chain is built from TRBV24-1 and TRBJ1-5, with 8 bases matching TRBD1. The CDR3 loop spans 15 amino acids. Germline assignment: CDR1 KGHDR and CDR2 SFDVKD. J lost 4 bases, V lost 6 bases, and 7 bases had no gene match. CDR3 sequence (DNA): TGTGCCACCAGTACCGCAGGACAGGGTAATCAGCCCCAGCATTTT. Protein product: CATSTAGQGNQPQHF.